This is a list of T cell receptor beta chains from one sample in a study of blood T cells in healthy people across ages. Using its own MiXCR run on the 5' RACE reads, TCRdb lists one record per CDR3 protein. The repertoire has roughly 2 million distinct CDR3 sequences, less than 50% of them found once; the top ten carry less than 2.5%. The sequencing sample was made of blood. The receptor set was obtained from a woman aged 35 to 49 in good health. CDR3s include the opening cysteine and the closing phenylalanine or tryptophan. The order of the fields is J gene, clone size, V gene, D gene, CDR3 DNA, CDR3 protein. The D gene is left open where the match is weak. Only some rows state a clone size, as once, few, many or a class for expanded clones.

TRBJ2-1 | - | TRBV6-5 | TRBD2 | TGTGCCAGTACTGCGGGGGGGCCTAACAATGAGCAGTTCTTC | CASTAGGPNNEQFF
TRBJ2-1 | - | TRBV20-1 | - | TGCAGTGGCCGGGGGCCCCCCTACAATGAGCAGTTCTTC | CSGRGPPYNEQFF
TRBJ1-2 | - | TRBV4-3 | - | TGCGCCAGCAGCCAAGGAGAGTATACACTTAACTATGGCTACACCTTC | CASSQGEYTLNYGYTF
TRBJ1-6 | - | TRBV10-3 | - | TGTGCCATCAGTGCTGGAGGGGACGGTTCACCCCTCCACTTT | CAISAGGDGSPLHF
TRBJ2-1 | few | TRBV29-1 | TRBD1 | TGCAGCGTCACACCCCCGGGACAGGAATCAATGAAGCAGTTCTTC | CSVTPPGQESMKQFF
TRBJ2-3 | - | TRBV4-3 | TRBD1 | TGCGCCAGCAGCCAAGGGGCGACAGGGAGCTCTACAGATACGCAGTATTTT | CASSQGATGSSTDTQYF
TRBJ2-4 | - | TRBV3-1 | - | TGTGCCAGCAGCCTTCTAAACAGGGTCGGCAAAAACATTCAGTACTTC | CASSLLNRVGKNIQYF
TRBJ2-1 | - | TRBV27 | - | TGTGCCAGCAGTTTAGTTGGTTCAAAGCAGTTCTTC | CASSLVGSKQFF
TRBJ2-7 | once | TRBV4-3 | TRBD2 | TGCGCCAGCAGCCAAGATTTCGGGGGGGTATACGAGCAGTACTTC | CASSQDFGGVYEQYF
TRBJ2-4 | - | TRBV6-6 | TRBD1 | TGTGCCAGCAGTACTCGGGACAGGGTAAAGAACATTCAGTACTTC | CASSTRDRVKNIQYF
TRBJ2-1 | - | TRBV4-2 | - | TGTGCCAGCAGCCAAGTCCCACTCTCGAGCTCCTACAATGAGCAGTTCTTC | CASSQVPLSSSYNEQFF
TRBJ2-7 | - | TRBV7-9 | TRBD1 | TGTGCCAGCAGTACACCGGGACAGACCGAGCAGTACTTC | CASSTPGQTEQYF
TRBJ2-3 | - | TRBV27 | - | TGTGCCGGCAGTTTATGGGGGGATACGCAGTATTTT | CAGSLWGDTQYF
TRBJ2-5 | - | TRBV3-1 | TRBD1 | TGTGCCAGCACCGAGAGTGCAGGGGGCCAAGAGACCCAGTACTTC | CASTESAGGQETQYF
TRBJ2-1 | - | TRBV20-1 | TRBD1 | TGCAGTGCGATGAGTACAGGGGCTAAATTCAATGAGCAGTTCTTC | CSAMSTGAKFNEQFF
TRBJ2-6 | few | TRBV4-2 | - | TGTGCCAGCAGCCAAGTTTGGCAGGGAGATAGTGGGGCCAACGTCCTGACTTTC | CASSQVWQGDSGANVLTF
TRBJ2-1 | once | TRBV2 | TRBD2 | TGTGCCAGCAGCAAACTAGCGGGGGGGCCTGATGGGCAGTTCTTC | CASSKLAGGPDGQFF
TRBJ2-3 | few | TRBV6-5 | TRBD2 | TGTGCCAGCAGTTACTCCGCTAGCGGCCTCACAGATACGCAGTATTTT | CASSYSASGLTDTQYF
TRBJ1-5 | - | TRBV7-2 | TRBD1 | TGTGCCAGCAGCTTAGGACCTGAAAGGGACAGGAAAAATCAGCCCCAGCATTTT | CASSLGPERDRKNQPQHF
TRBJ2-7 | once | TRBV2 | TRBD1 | TGTGCCAGCAGAGTGGGACAGGTCGCCTACGAGCAGTACTTC | CASRVGQVAYEQYF
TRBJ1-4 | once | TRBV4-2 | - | TGTGCCAGCAGCCAAGGCCAGTCAAAGGAAAAACTGTTTTTT | CASSQGQSKEKLFF
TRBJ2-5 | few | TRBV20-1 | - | TGCAGTGCTAGCAGGGGTTCCGGGGTCCAGTACTTC | CSASRGSGVQYF
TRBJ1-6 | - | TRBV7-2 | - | TGTGCCAGCAGCCCTGATGGGTATAATTCACCCCTCCACTTT | CASSPDGYNSPLHF
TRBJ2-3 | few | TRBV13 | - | TGTGCCAGCAGCTTAGTTTATTCCGGCGGCGGGTTAAGCACAGATACGCAGTATTTT | CASSLVYSGGGLSTDTQYF
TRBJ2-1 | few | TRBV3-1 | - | TGTGCCAGCAGCCAACAACCGGGGCGCAATGAGCAGTTCTTC | CASSQQPGRNEQFF
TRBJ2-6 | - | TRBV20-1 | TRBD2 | TGCAGTGCTAGGACTAGCGGGGGGGCAGCCGGGGCCAACGTCCTGACTTTC | CSARTSGGAAGANVLTF
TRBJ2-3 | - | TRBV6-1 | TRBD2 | TGTGCCAGCAGTGAAGTCGGCGGGAGGGGAGATACGCAGTATTTT | CASSEVGGRGDTQYF
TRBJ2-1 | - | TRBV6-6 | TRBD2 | TGTGCCAGCAGCTCCAGACTAGCGGGGGGACGCGACAATGAGCAGTTCTTC | CASSSRLAGGRDNEQFF
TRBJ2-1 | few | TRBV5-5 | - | TGTGCCAGCAGCTGGGGACTTTTCTCCTACAATGAGCAGTTCTTC | CASSWGLFSYNEQFF
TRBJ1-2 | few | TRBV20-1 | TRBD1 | TGCAGTGCTAGAGCTACCTCCGGGACAGGGCCCTACACCTTC | CSARATSGTGPYTF
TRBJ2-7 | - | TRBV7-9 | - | TGTGCCAGCAGCTTTTTGGGGCCTGTCTACGAGCAGTACTTC | CASSFLGPVYEQYF